The clone carrying this TCR beta chain occurred many times. Its antigen remains unknown. The record originates from a study of Graves' ophthalmopathy and Graves' hyperthyroidism. As for the study in general: Sampling took place at initial diagnosis, with peripheral blood obtained before any treatment.

Amplifying from RNA transcripts, the study obtained TCR beta CDR3 regions. Second-round multiplex PCR came after first-round RT-PCR with HTBI primers. TCRdb analysed the multiplex PCR reads with MiXCR anew, one entry per CDR3 protein. Counted here are hundreds of thousands of distinct CDR3 sequences, approximately 14% occurring once; the ten biggest clones make up roughly 10%. Exclusion criteria comprised other autoimmune diseases, uncontrolled infections, pregnancy or lactation in patients. Study observations and caveats: Blood was where most expanded thyroid clonotypes above 0.001 frequency also turned up. Ophthalmopathy cases were distinguished from stable hyperthyroidism by a 13-signature model, reaching 85% to 90% sensitivity and roughly 80% specificity.

Source material: blood. The source is a woman aged 25 to 45 with Graves' ophthalmopathy.

CDR3 sequence: CASSQINNSPLHF. The DNA of the CDR3 is TGTGCCAGCAGCCAGATAAATAATTCACCCCTCCACTTT. V usage is TRBV3-1 and J usage is TRBJ1-6, with no clear D. CDR3 length equals 13 residues. Trimming left V 3 bases short and J 5 bases short, with 5 bases between. The germline V gene encodes CDR1 LGHDT and CDR2 YNNKEL (reference sequence). Combining the CDR3 with reference TRBV3-1 and TRBJ1-6 gives the whole variable domain DTAVSQTPKYLVTQMGNDKSIKCEQNLGHDTMYWYKQDSKKFLKIMFSYNNKELIINETVPNRFSPKSPDKAHLNLHINSLELGDSAVYFCASSQINNSPLHFGNGTRLTVT.